One T cell receptor beta chain is described in this entry. This sample was included in a study of OX40 agonist ivuxolimab in advanced cancers. Study as a whole: Ivuxolimab, an agonist antibody against OX40 (CD134), was given to patients.

TCRdb's copy holds only in-frame clones and misses some; the assay was immunoSEQ multiplex PCR. The sample has about 75,000 clones, 85% to 90% seen once. Germline V CDR1 and CDR2: MNHNY, SVGAGI (reference sequence). The CDR3 consists of 15 residues. J was trimmed by 0 bases and V by 8 bases; bases with no gene match: 10. The chain recombines TRBV6-6 with TRBJ2-7; 7 nucleotides align to TRBD1. This TCR came from an adult with an advanced solid tumor such as melanoma, head and neck, liver or kidney cancer. This specimen was CD4+ or CD8+ T cells sorted from blood, taken in a trial of the OX40 agonist ivuxolimab. This CDR3 reads CASGRDSSGSYEQYF. The CDR3 DNA is TGTGCCAGCGGCCGGGACAGTTCGGGCTCCTACGAGCAGTACTTC.